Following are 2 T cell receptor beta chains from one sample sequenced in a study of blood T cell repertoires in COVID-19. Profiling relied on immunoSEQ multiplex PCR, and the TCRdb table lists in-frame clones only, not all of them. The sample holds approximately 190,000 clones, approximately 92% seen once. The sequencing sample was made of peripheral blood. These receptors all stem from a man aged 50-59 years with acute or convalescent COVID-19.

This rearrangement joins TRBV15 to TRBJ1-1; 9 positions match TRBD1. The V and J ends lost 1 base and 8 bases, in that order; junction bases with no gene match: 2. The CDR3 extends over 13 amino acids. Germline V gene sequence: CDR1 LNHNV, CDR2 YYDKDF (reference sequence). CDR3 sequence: CATSRAGTGEAFF. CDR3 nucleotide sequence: TGTGCCACCAGCAGAGCGGGGACAGGGGAAGCTTTCTTT.

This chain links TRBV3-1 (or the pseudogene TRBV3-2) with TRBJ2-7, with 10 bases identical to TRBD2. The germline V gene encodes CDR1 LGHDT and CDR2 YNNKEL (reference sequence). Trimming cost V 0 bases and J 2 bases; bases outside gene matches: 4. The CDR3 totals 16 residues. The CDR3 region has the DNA TGTGCCAGCAGCCAAGATCCGAGCGGGAGGGCCTACGAGCAGTACTTC. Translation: CASSQDPSGRAYEQYF.